This T cell receptor beta chain was obtained from a study of T cells in Graves' hyperthyroidism and ophthalmopathy. RNA transcripts yielded amplified TCR beta CDR3 regions. In the first-round RT-PCR of the TCR CDR3, the HTBI primer set was used. TCRdb reprocessed the multiplex PCR reads with MiXCR, giving one entry per CDR3 protein. The table records fewer than 650,000 distinct CDR3 sequences, around 13% of them present only once. Graves' hyperthyroidism was deemed stable absent ophthalmopathy progression within 18 months. CDR1 and CDR2 (germline): SGHNT, YYREEE (reference sequence). CDR3 length: 15 amino acids. J was trimmed by 5 bases and V by 0 bases; bases with no gene match: 6.

V is TRBV5-4 and J is TRBJ1-2, with 8 bases lining up with TRBD1. The TCR originated in a woman aged 35 to 49 with Graves' hyperthyroidism. Sequenced: blood. DNA of the CDR3: TGTGCCAGCAGCTTGGGGGGACAGGTCGGATATGGCTACACCTTC. Its translation: CASSLGGQVGYGYTF.